These 15 T cell receptor beta chains originate from one sample sequenced in a study of synovial regulatory T cells in juvenile arthritis. Data came from immunoSEQ multiplex PCR; TCRdb stores just in-frame clones and leaves some out. The sample has 7,500 to 10,000 clones. Sequencing used Treg cells from blood. Subset of the sample: remaining (HLA-DR-negative) circulating blood Treg cells. The source of these receptors is a donor younger than 35 with juvenile idiopathic arthritis.

This chain links TRBV9 with TRBJ1-6. Germline V gene sequence: CDR1 SGDLS, CDR2 YYNGEE. The CDR3 runs to 14 residues. There is no recorded DNA. The CDR3 here is CASSVDRRDSPLHF.

The chain is built from TRBV18 and TRBJ1-2. Germline values: CDR1 KGHSH, CDR2 LQKENI. This CDR3 region has 14 residues. DNA was not recorded. CDR3 in amino acids: CASSPEVTIYGYTF.

The chain couples TRBV6-5 to TRBJ1-6; without DNA, the TCRdb call of TRBD1 cannot be checked. The CDR3 consists of 15 residues. DNA was not recorded. Looked up from germline, CDR1 is MNHEY and CDR2 is SVGAGI. The CDR3 spells CASSSLKQGRSPLHF.

V and J are TRBV7-2 and TRBJ1-2. The V gene's germline CDR1 is SGHTA and CDR2 FQGNSA. CDR3 length: 13 amino acids. The coding DNA is unavailable. The CDR3 spells CASSLEWGRVCTF. The whole variable domain, filled in from reference TRBV7-2 and TRBJ1-2, reads GAGVSQSPSNKVTEKGKDVELRCDPISGHTALYWYRQSLGQGLEFLIYFQGNSAPDKSGLPSDRFSAERTGGSVSTLTIQRTQQEDSAVYLCASSLEWGRVCTFGSGTRLTVV.

The rearrangement links TRBV2 to TRBJ2-7; TCRdb gives TRBD2 as the D gene, but with no DNA this cannot be confirmed. Germline-derived CDR1 and CDR2 are SNHLY and FYNNEI. This CDR3 has 15 amino acids. No DNA is given. The CDR3 sequence: CAMRTSGFVSYEQYF.

V gene TRBV5-6 combines with J gene TRBJ1-6. The germline V gene has CDR1 SGHDT and CDR2 YYEEEE. CDR3 length equals 12 residues. No DNA accompanies this entry. CDR3 region: CAGSSYNSPLHF. Variable domain in full (rest from reference TRBV5-6 and TRBJ1-6): DAGVTQSPTHLIKTRGQQVTLRCSPKSGHDTVSWYQQALGQGPQFIFQYYEEEERQRGNFPDRFSGHQFPNYSSELNVNALLLGDSALYLCAGSSYNSPLHFGNGTRLTVT.

The V and J genes are TRBV6-6 and TRBJ1-2. The germline V gene encodes CDR1 MNHNY and CDR2 SVGAGI (reference sequence). The CDR3 spans 12 residues. DNA is not recorded here. This CDR3 reads CASSQEGYGYTF.

The chain combines TRBV5-1 with TRBJ1-2. CDR3 length: 14 residues. The protein alone is recorded here. CDR1 and CDR2 (germline): SGHRS, YFSETQ. CDR3 protein: CASSLGGVRDGYTF.

The V and J genes are TRBV21-1 and TRBJ2-2; TCRdb's D call, TRBD1, is unchecked because there is no DNA. TRBV21-1 is a listed pseudogene. This CDR3 has 16 residues. Only the protein is on record. This CDR3 is CASSLSRQGARGELFF.

The V gene is TRBV10-3, the J gene TRBJ2-7; with no DNA, the TCRdb D assignment of TRBD2 cannot be verified. CDR1 and CDR2 from the germline V gene are ENHRY and SYGVKD. This CDR3 comprises 14 residues. A DNA sequence was not provided. The CDR3: CAIRPASGPYEQYF.

This sequence joins TRBV18 and TRBJ2-3. Germline CDR1 reads KGHSH; CDR2 reads LQKENI. The CDR3 is made up of 11 amino acids. The DNA is unrecorded. The CDR3 region is CASSPADTQYF.

The chain couples TRBV19 to TRBJ1-6. The CDR3 runs 14 residues. The nucleotide record is missing. Germline V gene data show CDR1 as LNHDA and CDR2 as SQIVND (reference sequence). CDR3 amino acids: CASANFGYNSPLHF. Variable domain in full (rest from reference TRBV19 and TRBJ1-6): DGGITQSPKYLFRKEGQNVTLSCEQNLNHDAMYWYRQDPGQGLRLIYYSQIVNDFQKGDIAEGYSVSREKKESFPLTVTSAQKNPTAFYLCASANFGYNSPLHFGNGTRLTVT.

V usage is TRBV4-2 and J usage is TRBJ1-5; there is no DNA to check the TCRdb D call of TRBD1. This CDR3 region has 14 residues. No DNA is given. Germline V CDR1 and CDR2: LGHNA, YNFKEQ. The chain's CDR3 is CASSQGQGGQPQHF.

The V gene is TRBV18, the J gene TRBJ1-1; TCRdb names TRBD1, which stays unverified in the absence of DNA. CDR1 is KGHSH, CDR2 LQKENI, per germline. The CDR3 consists of 13 residues. No nucleotide data were recorded. CDR3 region: CASSPGQDIEAFF.

This sequence joins TRBV6-5 and TRBJ1-2; the TCRdb call, TRBD1, lacks DNA for checking. CDR3 size: 12 residues. No DNA sequence is on record. Germline-derived CDR1 and CDR2 are MNHEY and SVGAGI. The CDR3 protein is CASSGQNYGYTF.